These T cell receptor beta chains were read from a single sample in a study of CD8 T cells in Susac syndrome. Each CDR3 protein gets one entry after TCRdb re-called the immunoSEQ multiplex PCR reads with MiXCR. The sample holds 75,000 to 95,000 distinct CDR3 sequences; roughly nine tenths are singletons and the top ten take around 0.5%. Source material: CD8+ T cells from PBMCs. These receptors were obtained from a human donor with multiple sclerosis. Each CDR3 is given with its conserved first and last residue. Each record gives: D gene, clone size, V gene, J gene, CDR3 protein, CDR3 DNA. D genes are given only for firm matches. Rows give clone size only sometimes, using once, few, many, or a class for an expanded clone.

d_gene: .; abundance: .; v_gene: TRBV3-1; j_gene: TRBJ2-1; CDR3aa: CASSQDWLDYNEQFF; CDR3nt: TGTGCCAGCAGCCAAGATTGGCTAGATTACAATGAGCAGTTCTTC
d_gene: .; abundance: once; v_gene: TRBV13; j_gene: TRBJ2-5; CDR3aa: CASSSPFKTQYF; CDR3nt: TGTGCCAGCAGCTCCCCTTTCAAGACCCAGTACTTC
d_gene: .; abundance: .; v_gene: TRBV12-3/TRBV12-4; j_gene: TRBJ2-1; CDR3aa: CASTVGTPYNEQFF; CDR3nt: TGTGCCAGCACCGTGGGGACCCCCTACAATGAGCAGTTCTTC
d_gene: .; abundance: .; v_gene: TRBV9; j_gene: TRBJ1-1; CDR3aa: CASGGGGNTEAFF; CDR3nt: TGTGCCAGCGGTGGGGGGGGGAACACTGAAGCTTTCTTT
d_gene: .; abundance: .; v_gene: TRBV6-2/TRBV6-3; j_gene: TRBJ2-3; CDR3aa: CASSYTLAVISPDTQYF; CDR3nt: TGTGCCAGCAGTTACACATTGGCGGTAATCTCCCCAGATACGCAGTATTTT
d_gene: TRBD1; abundance: .; v_gene: TRBV7-8; j_gene: TRBJ2-5; CDR3aa: CASSLWTGGEETQYF; CDR3nt: TGTGCCAGCAGCCTATGGACAGGGGGTGAGGAGACCCAGTACTTC
d_gene: TRBD2; abundance: .; v_gene: TRBV6-5; j_gene: TRBJ2-5; CDR3aa: CASSFMTSGILKETQYF; CDR3nt: TGTGCCAGCAGTTTCATGACTAGCGGGATTCTAAAAGAGACCCAGTACTTC
d_gene: TRBD1; abundance: .; v_gene: TRBV7-9; j_gene: TRBJ1-1; CDR3aa: CASIGTDTEAFF; CDR3nt: TGTGCCAGCATCGGGACAGACACTGAAGCTTTCTTT
d_gene: .; abundance: .; v_gene: TRBV19; j_gene: TRBJ1-5; CDR3aa: CASSIIGGPNQPQHF; CDR3nt: TGTGCCAGTAGTATTATAGGGGGACCAAATCAGCCCCAGCATTTT
d_gene: .; abundance: .; v_gene: TRBV7-9; j_gene: TRBJ2-2; CDR3aa: CASSPQGSGELFF; CDR3nt: TGTGCCAGCAGCCCACAGGGATCCGGGGAGCTGTTTTTT
d_gene: TRBD2; abundance: .; v_gene: TRBV9; j_gene: TRBJ2-2; CDR3aa: CASSVSGRGTGELFF; CDR3nt: TGTGCCAGCAGCGTTAGCGGGAGGGGCACCGGGGAGCTGTTTTTT
d_gene: .; abundance: .; v_gene: TRBV28; j_gene: TRBJ1-4; CDR3aa: CASSLTAATNEKLFF; CDR3nt: TGTGCCAGCAGTTTGACTGCAGCAACTAATGAAAAACTGTTTTTT
d_gene: .; abundance: few; v_gene: TRBV13; j_gene: TRBJ2-7; CDR3aa: CASSARGGPSYEQYF; CDR3nt: TGTGCCAGCAGCGCCAGAGGGGGACCCTCCTACGAGCAGTACTTC
d_gene: TRBD2; abundance: .; v_gene: TRBV4-1; j_gene: TRBJ2-7; CDR3aa: CASSQTSGGFYEQYF; CDR3nt: TGCGCCAGCAGCCAGACTAGCGGGGGGTTCTACGAGCAGTACTTC
d_gene: .; abundance: .; v_gene: TRBV12-3/TRBV12-4; j_gene: TRBJ2-7; CDR3aa: CASSLNPHEQYF; CDR3nt: TGTGCCAGCAGTTTAAACCCGCACGAGCAGTACTTC
d_gene: .; abundance: .; v_gene: TRBV19; j_gene: TRBJ2-6; CDR3aa: CASSILPTGANVLTF; CDR3nt: TGTGCCAGTAGTATACTCCCCACTGGGGCCAACGTCCTGACTTTC
d_gene: TRBD1; abundance: .; v_gene: TRBV13; j_gene: TRBJ2-7; CDR3aa: CASSPSPGQAREQYF; CDR3nt: TGTGCCAGCAGCCCTTCTCCGGGACAGGCTAGGGAGCAGTACTTC
d_gene: TRBD2; abundance: .; v_gene: TRBV11-2; j_gene: TRBJ2-1; CDR3aa: CASSLGWTSGVNNEQFF; CDR3nt: TGTGCCAGCAGCTTAGGATGGACTAGCGGGGTAAACAATGAGCAGTTCTTC
d_gene: TRBD2; abundance: .; v_gene: TRBV27; j_gene: TRBJ2-1; CDR3aa: CASSFGLAGGPRQFF; CDR3nt: TGTGCCAGCAGTTTTGGACTAGCGGGAGGGCCGAGGCAGTTCTTC
d_gene: TRBD1; abundance: .; v_gene: TRBV6-2/TRBV6-3; j_gene: TRBJ1-1; CDR3aa: CASSYSKVGDRGPEAFF; CDR3nt: TGTGCCAGCAGTTACTCGAAGGTTGGGGACAGGGGGCCTGAAGCTTTCTTT
d_gene: .; abundance: once; v_gene: TRBV30; j_gene: TRBJ1-1; CDR3aa: CAWSVTGTEAFF; CDR3nt: TGTGCCTGGAGTGTAACCGGCACTGAAGCTTTCTTT
d_gene: TRBD1; abundance: .; v_gene: TRBV6-2/TRBV6-3; j_gene: TRBJ2-7; CDR3aa: CASSLIGQGISYEQYF; CDR3nt: TGTGCCAGCAGTCTAATCGGACAGGGAATCTCCTACGAGCAGTACTTC
d_gene: .; abundance: .; v_gene: TRBV6-5; j_gene: TRBJ2-1; CDR3aa: CASSSGTPFLYNEQFF; CDR3nt: TGTGCCAGCAGTTCAGGGACTCCCTTCCTCTACAATGAGCAGTTCTTC
d_gene: TRBD2; abundance: .; v_gene: TRBV6-5; j_gene: TRBJ2-3; CDR3aa: CASSYSTSGRPTDTQYF; CDR3nt: TGTGCCAGCAGTTACTCGACTAGCGGGAGGCCCACAGATACGCAGTATTTT
d_gene: .; abundance: .; v_gene: TRBV2; j_gene: TRBJ1-2; CDR3aa: CASSRGQQRARGGYTF; CDR3nt: TGTGCCAGCAGTCGAGGACAGCAACGAGCCCGGGGTGGCTACACCTTC
d_gene: TRBD1; abundance: .; v_gene: TRBV6-2/TRBV6-3; j_gene: TRBJ2-7; CDR3aa: CASDDRGDYEQYF; CDR3nt: TGTGCCAGCGATGACAGGGGGGACTACGAGCAGTACTTC
d_gene: TRBD1; abundance: .; v_gene: TRBV5-4; j_gene: TRBJ1-2; CDR3aa: CASNAGTGGSTYGYTF; CDR3nt: TGTGCCAGCAATGCCGGGACAGGGGGCTCTACTTATGGCTACACCTTC
d_gene: .; abundance: .; v_gene: TRBV11-2; j_gene: TRBJ2-7; CDR3aa: CASGPTQQGRDEQYF; CDR3nt: TGTGCCAGCGGACCTACTCAACAGGGTAGGGACGAGCAGTACTTC
d_gene: TRBD1; abundance: .; v_gene: TRBV7-3; j_gene: TRBJ2-6; CDR3aa: CASSQRDRGSNVLTF; CDR3nt: TGTGCCAGCAGCCAGCGGGACAGGGGTTCCAACGTCCTGACTTTC
d_gene: TRBD1; abundance: .; v_gene: TRBV4-3; j_gene: TRBJ2-6; CDR3aa: CASSQDGQGITLGANVLTF; CDR3nt: TGCGCCAGCAGCCAAGATGGACAGGGTATAACTCTGGGGGCCAACGTCCTGACTTTC
d_gene: .; abundance: .; v_gene: TRBV6-2/TRBV6-3; j_gene: TRBJ1-1; CDR3aa: CASSYGTEAFF; CDR3nt: TGTGCCAGCAGTTACGGCACTGAAGCTTTCTTT
d_gene: .; abundance: medium-sized; v_gene: TRBV7-3; j_gene: TRBJ2-7; CDR3aa: CASSYEPGYEQYF; CDR3nt: TGTGCCAGCAGCTACGAGCCGGGTTACGAGCAGTACTTC
d_gene: .; abundance: .; v_gene: TRBV24-1; j_gene: TRBJ1-1; CDR3aa: CATQGWDTEAFF; CDR3nt: TGTGCCACCCAAGGCTGGGACACTGAAGCTTTCTTT
d_gene: .; abundance: .; v_gene: TRBV4-3; j_gene: TRBJ2-7; CDR3aa: CASSQDLAVYEQYF; CDR3nt: TGCGCCAGCAGCCAAGATCTAGCAGTCTACGAGCAGTACTTC
d_gene: .; abundance: .; v_gene: TRBV6-1; j_gene: TRBJ1-3; CDR3aa: CASSERRQAGNTIYF; CDR3nt: TGTGCCAGCAGTGAAAGAAGGCAGGCTGGAAACACCATATATTTT
d_gene: .; abundance: .; v_gene: TRBV4-1; j_gene: TRBJ2-1; CDR3aa: CASSLLGVIAPYNEQFF; CDR3nt: TGCGCCAGCAGCCTCCTGGGGGTGATTGCCCCCTACAATGAGCAGTTCTTC
d_gene: TRBD2; abundance: once; v_gene: TRBV5-6; j_gene: TRBJ2-2; CDR3aa: CASSLGLAGGTGELFF; CDR3nt: TGTGCCAGCAGCTTAGGCCTAGCGGGAGGCACCGGGGAGCTGTTTTTT
d_gene: TRBD1; abundance: .; v_gene: TRBV10-3; j_gene: TRBJ2-3; CDR3aa: CAIRTGTVGDTQYF; CDR3nt: TGTGCCATCAGGACCGGGACAGTTGGCGATACGCAGTATTTT
d_gene: .; abundance: .; v_gene: TRBV6-1; j_gene: TRBJ2-3; CDR3aa: CASSFDPGSIKYTDTQYF; CDR3nt: TGTGCCAGCAGCTTCGATCCGGGGAGTATTAAATACACAGATACGCAGTATTTT
d_gene: TRBD1; abundance: once; v_gene: TRBV7-2; j_gene: TRBJ2-7; CDR3aa: CASSFPRGTGRYEQYF; CDR3nt: TGTGCCAGCAGCTTCCCCCGCGGGACAGGGCGCTACGAGCAGTACTTC
d_gene: .; abundance: .; v_gene: TRBV19; j_gene: TRBJ2-1; CDR3aa: CASSMLWSSYNEQFF; CDR3nt: TGTGCCAGTAGTATGTTGTGGAGCTCCTACAATGAGCAGTTCTTC
d_gene: .; abundance: .; v_gene: TRBV7-9; j_gene: TRBJ2-1; CDR3aa: CASSLRSQAPDEQFF; CDR3nt: TGTGCCAGCAGCCTTAGGTCTCAGGCCCCTGATGAGCAGTTCTTC
d_gene: TRBD1; abundance: .; v_gene: TRBV27; j_gene: TRBJ2-1; CDR3aa: CASSLTGSYNEQFF; CDR3nt: TGTGCCAGCAGCTTGACAGGGTCCTACAATGAGCAGTTCTTC
d_gene: .; abundance: .; v_gene: TRBV7-9; j_gene: TRBJ1-1; CDR3aa: CASSSASGISTEAFF; CDR3nt: TGTGCCAGCAGCTCCGCGTCTGGAATTAGCACTGAAGCTTTCTTT
d_gene: TRBD2; abundance: .; v_gene: TRBV9; j_gene: TRBJ2-2; CDR3aa: CASSGLAGGVGELFF; CDR3nt: TGTGCCAGCAGCGGACTAGCGGGAGGGGTCGGGGAGCTGTTTTTT
d_gene: .; abundance: once; v_gene: TRBV4-1; j_gene: TRBJ2-1; CDR3aa: CASSQRSVTYNEQFF; CDR3nt: TGCGCCAGCAGCCAACGAAGCGTAACCTACAATGAGCAGTTCTTC
d_gene: TRBD2; abundance: .; v_gene: TRBV11-2; j_gene: TRBJ2-1; CDR3aa: CASSPTGTTLYNEQFF; CDR3nt: TGTGCCAGCAGCCCAACTGGGACTACCCTGTACAATGAGCAGTTCTTC
d_gene: .; abundance: .; v_gene: TRBV6-5; j_gene: TRBJ2-5; CDR3aa: CASSYYREMETQYF; CDR3nt: TGTGCCAGCAGTTACTACAGGGAGATGGAGACCCAGTACTTC
d_gene: .; abundance: .; v_gene: TRBV2; j_gene: TRBJ1-4; CDR3aa: CASRSLRSHNEKLFF; CDR3nt: TGTGCCAGCAGGAGCCTCCGGAGTCATAATGAAAAACTGTTTTTT
d_gene: .; abundance: .; v_gene: TRBV19; j_gene: TRBJ2-7; CDR3aa: CASSLTAASYEQYF; CDR3nt: TGTGCCAGTAGTTTGACAGCGGCATCCTACGAGCAGTACTTC
d_gene: .; abundance: .; v_gene: TRBV30; j_gene: TRBJ1-5; CDR3aa: CAWSVPGWLLNQPQHF; CDR3nt: TGTGCCTGGAGTGTACCAGGGTGGCTGCTGAATCAGCCCCAGCATTTT
d_gene: .; abundance: .; v_gene: TRBV19; j_gene: TRBJ2-1; CDR3aa: CASSIFAGEYEQFF; CDR3nt: TGTGCCAGTAGTATATTCGCAGGGGAATATGAGCAGTTCTTC
d_gene: .; abundance: .; v_gene: TRBV11-2; j_gene: TRBJ2-1; CDR3aa: CASFLVAANEQFF; CDR3nt: TGTGCTTCCTTCCTCGTAGCGGCCAATGAGCAGTTCTTC